This paragraph covers one T cell receptor beta chain sequence. No antigen is known for it. Via MiXCR, TCRdb re-called the 5' RACE reads, giving one row per CDR3 protein. The table has approximately 590,000 distinct CDR3 sequences, nearly 10% seen once. CDR1 MNHEY and CDR2 SMNVEV come from the germline V gene (reference sequence). V was shortened by 5 bases and J by 2 bases, with 20 bases between the two germline ends. This CDR3 has 17 residues. The record originates from a study of identical twins. General observations from the study: While abundant cord blood beta clonotypes carried fewer insertions, memory repertoires showed no such pattern. With monozygotic twins, out-of-frame TCR alpha sharing exceeded what models estimated.

Healthy Caucasians provided all donations. The same data also went into a second study, on yellow fever vaccine responses in identical twins. As reported in that work: Reportedly, the response of twins' T cells to the vaccine seemed partly convergent, partly personalized.

The sequence derives from a woman aged 18 to 35 in good health. The source material was PBMCs. The J gene is TRBJ2-3, the V gene TRBV27; TRBD2 might be the D (5 bases). The CDR3 sequence: CASSIQVTYSDTDTQYF. The CDR3 region has the DNA TGTGCCAGCAGTATCCAAGTGACGTATAGCGACACAGATACGCAGTATTTT.